This passage covers 10 T cell receptor beta chains from one sample sequenced in a study of blood T cell repertoires in COVID-19 (dated by TCRdb to 2018 to 2021). The library was made by the immunoSEQ multiplex PCR assay. TCRdb carries this immuneACCESS record with in-frame sequences only. Its versions omit some clonotypes, under half of them owing to an unresolved V gene in the studies checked, with the rest unexplained. The sample table lists more than 200,000 clones, approximately 84% of them with a count of one. Together, the top ten hold approximately 8% of the sample. The sample was peripheral blood. The receptor set was obtained from a woman older than 75 with acute or convalescent COVID-19.

Details on this clone: The same CDR3 arises from other DNA sequences in this sample as well. The chain recombines TRBV5-1 with TRBJ2-7, with 9 nucleotides matching TRBD1. This CDR3 contains 14 residues. In germline, CDR1 is SGHRS, CDR2 YFSETQ. The trim removed 1 base at V and 4 bases at J, leaving 3 bases unmatched. CDR3 loop: CASSLTGGDYEQYF. The CDR3 nucleotides read TGCGCCAGCAGCTTGACAGGGGGCGATTACGAGCAGTACTTC.

This chain joins TRBV3-1 (or the pseudogene TRBV3-2) and TRBJ2-1; 7 positions match TRBD2. Trimming took 1 base from V and 12 from J; bases not matched to a gene: 0. This CDR3 has 11 amino acids. The V gene's germline CDR1 is LGHDT and CDR2 YNNKEL (reference sequence). CDR3 in amino acids: CASSQAGGQFF. CDR3 in DNA: TGTGCCAGCAGCCAAGCGGGGGGGCAGTTCTTC.

The rearrangement links TRBV5-1 to TRBJ2-5; possibly TRBD1 for D (5 bases). The CDR3 runs 14 residues. Between the trimmed V and J ends, which lost 4 bases and 2 bases, there was a span of 12 bases. Germline lookup yields CDR1 SGHRS and CDR2 YFSETQ. The CDR3 DNA follows: TGCGCCAGCAGCATCATCCAGGGACAAGAGACCCAGTACTTC. The encoded protein is CASSIIQGQETQYF.

The V call is TRBV7-3, the J call TRBJ2-1, with D possibly matching TRBD1 (5 bases). The V gene's germline CDR1 is SGHTA and CDR2 FQGTGA. This CDR3 region has 13 residues. Trimming stripped 5 bases from V and 4 bases from J, with 9 bases between. The CDR3 nucleotides read TGTGCCAGCAGCGCCCAGGGTTACAATGAGCAGTTCTTC. This codes for CASSAQGYNEQFF.

The chain combines TRBV9 with TRBJ2-6, with D possibly TRBD1 on 6 matching bases. CDR3 length equals 15 residues. Trimming took 3 bases from V and 3 from J, leaving 10 bases between them. Germline V gene data show CDR1 as SGDLS and CDR2 as YYNGEE. The CDR3 reads CASSAPGVGANVLTF. CDR3 nucleotide sequence: TGTGCCAGCAGCGCCCCAGGGGTTGGGGCCAACGTCCTGACTTTC.

The gene calls are TRBV24-1 and TRBJ2-1, with TRBD1 matching over 7 bases. V was clipped by 7 bases and J by 8 bases; unmatched bases: 4. The length of the CDR3 is 12 residues. Germline values: CDR1 KGHDR, CDR2 SFDVKD. The CDR3 bases are TGTGCCACCAGCCGAGACAGGGATGAGCAGTTCTTC. The encoded protein is CATSRDRDEQFF.

The rearrangement uses TRBV11-1 and TRBJ1-1; 7 bases match TRBD1. Germline lookup yields CDR1 SGHAT and CDR2 FQDESV (reference sequence). V was pared by 5 bases and J by 1 base, with 4 bases of the junction left unmatched. The CDR3 is 14 amino acids. The CDR3 region is CASSADRANTEAFF. CDR3 bases: TGTGCCAGCAGCGCAGACAGGGCGAACACTGAAGCTTTCTTT.

This clone was observed a handful of times. This chain connects TRBV5-1 to TRBJ2-1, with 9 bases identical to TRBD2. Germline V gene sequence: CDR1 SGHRS, CDR2 YFSETQ. Germline trimming cut 1 base from V and 6 bases from J; bases unmatched to any gene: 8. The CDR3 loop spans 16 amino acids. CDR3 bases: TGCGCCAGCAGCTTGAGGACTAGCGCCGGGCGCAATGAGCAGTTCTTC. Its protein is CASSLRTSAGRNEQFF.

This chain connects TRBV9 to TRBJ2-3, with D possibly TRBD1 on 6 matching bases. The CDR3 sequence is 17 residues long. Germline V gene lookup returns CDR1 SGDLS and CDR2 YYNGEE. The V gene lost 4 bases and the J gene lost 1 base, with 19 bases spanning the gap. CDR3 sequence reads: CASSPRQDLRRTDTQYF. For the CDR3, the DNA is TGTGCCAGCAGCCCCCGACAGGACTTACGTCGCACAGATACGCAGTATTTT.

J is TRBJ2-2 and V is TRBV7-2, with D maybe TRBD1 (6 bases). Germline V gives CDR1 SGHTA, CDR2 FQGNSA. CDR3 size: 14 residues. V was clipped by 5 bases and J by 4 bases, with 11 bases between them. CDR3 bases: TGTGCCAGCAGCCCAGGGGTAGGCACCGGGGAGCTGTTTTTT. Translating gives CASSPGVGTGELFF.